The subject of this entry is one T cell receptor (beta chain). Its target is unknown. The sample originates from a study of OX40 agonist ivuxolimab in advanced cancers. Study-level findings and limits: On average, CD8+ T cells had more expanded clones than CD4+. Partial responders at 0.1-3.0 mg/kg had among the lowest clonal expansion.

This CDR3 contains 14 residues. Unmatched junction bases numbered 8, after V lost 6 bases and J lost 7 bases. CDR1 and CDR2 (germline): MNHEY, SVGAGI. The data were produced by immunoSEQ multiplex PCR, yet TCRdb's version contains in-frame clones alone and is incomplete. The sample contains about 50,000 clones, more than 70% of which appear only once. This TCR was recovered from an adult with an advanced solid tumor such as melanoma, head and neck, liver or kidney cancer. The source was CD4+ or CD8+ T cells sorted from blood, collected in a trial of the OX40 agonist ivuxolimab. V is TRBV6-5 and J is TRBJ1-2; TRBD1 agrees at 10 bases. CDR3 sequence: CASRQPGQGFGYTF. In DNA, the CDR3 is TGTGCCAGCAGGCAGCCGGGACAGGGGTTTGGCTACACCTTC.